This is a list of T cell receptor beta chains from one sample in a study of human T cells and chemical hapten exposure. TCRdb re-called the RACE reads with MiXCR, one entry per CDR3 protein. The sample has fewer than 500,000 distinct CDR3 sequences, around 5% seen once. The material sequenced was whole blood, taken in connection with sensitization to the hapten diphenylcyclopropenone (DPC). The receptors derive from a woman aged 50 to 65 with alopecia areata. Some clones in this sample may be carry-over from other donors' samples. CDR3s include the opening cysteine and the closing phenylalanine or tryptophan. Each record gives: D gene, CDR3 length, V gene, clone size, J gene, CDR3 DNA, CDR3 protein. The D gene is left open where the match is weak. Some rows mark clone size as missing; the rest say once, few, many or name a class of expanded clone.

TRBD1	13	TRBV19	few	TRBJ2-5	TGTGCCACACGGGACAGGGGGTTTGAGACCCAGTACTTC	CATRDRGFETQYF
NA	15	TRBV7-9	many	TRBJ1-1	TGTGCCAGCCTGATGGGGGCAGGTAGGGACACTGAAGCTTTCTTT	CASLMGAGRDTEAFF
NA	14	TRBV7-2	NA	TRBJ2-1	TGTGCCAGCAGGGGGACTGGTTCCTACAATGAGCAGTTCTTC	CASRGTGSYNEQFF
NA	14	TRBV29-1	many	TRBJ2-3	TGCAGCGCAGTCAGGGGGGTAGTCACAGATACGCAGTATTTT	CSAVRGVVTDTQYF
TRBD2	14	TRBV9	many	TRBJ2-7	TGTGCCAGCAGCCCCCCGGGCCCCGGGAGGGAGCAGTACTTC	CASSPPGPGREQYF
NA	14	TRBV7-9	many	TRBJ1-1	TGTGCCAGCAGTCCGAGGTCAGGGCTCACTGAAGCTTTCTTT	CASSPRSGLTEAFF
NA	15	TRBV29-1	many	TRBJ2-1	TGCAGCGTTGAATGGAGTCATACTGTTTACAATGAGCAGTTCTTC	CSVEWSHTVYNEQFF
NA	12	TRBV29-1	NA	TRBJ2-1	TGCAGCAAAGGTGGAGGTGGCAATGAGCAGTTCTTC	CSKGGGGNEQFF
NA	15	TRBV5-1	NA	TRBJ2-1	TGCGCCAGCAGCTTGGCTCTAGTAGAGGGCAATGAGCAGTTCTTC	CASSLALVEGNEQFF
NA	18	TRBV24-1	few	TRBJ1-3	TGTGCCACCAGTGGCCGGGGCTCTCCAGCGCCCTCTGGAAACACCATATATTTT	CATSGRGSPAPSGNTIYF
NA	11	TRBV20-1	many	TRBJ2-7	TGCAGTGCTGGGGCAGGGCCGGAGCAGTACTTC	CSAGAGPEQYF
NA	12	TRBV6-2/TRBV6-3	many	TRBJ1-1	TGTGCCAGCAGTTACTGGGACACTGAAGCTTTCTTT	CASSYWDTEAFF
NA	16	TRBV29-1	many	TRBJ2-6	TGCAGCGTTGATCGGAGGGAAGGGACTGGGGCCAACGTCCTGACTTTC	CSVDRREGTGANVLTF
TRBD1	13	TRBV20-1	many	TRBJ1-1	TGCAGTGCCTGGACAGGGACGAACACTGAAGCTTTCTTT	CSAWTGTNTEAFF
TRBD2	14	TRBV10-3	many	TRBJ2-5	TGTGCCGCCCGTAGCGGGAGTGACCAAGAGACCCAGTACTTC	CAARSGSDQETQYF
NA	12	TRBV29-1	many	TRBJ1-1	TGCAGCGGCGTGACAGGGAACACTGAAGCTTTCTTT	CSGVTGNTEAFF
NA	17	TRBV28	few	TRBJ1-6	TGTGCCAGCAGTCCACCCCGGGCCAAGGAAGGGAATTCACCCCTCCACTTT	CASSPPRAKEGNSPLHF
TRBD2	15	TRBV6-5	many	TRBJ2-3	TGTGCCAGCAGTTTTTCGGGGGGGAGCACAGATACGCAGTATTTT	CASSFSGGSTDTQYF
NA	11	TRBV19	few	TRBJ2-1	TGTGCCAGTAAGTTCACCAATGAGCAGTTCTTC	CASKFTNEQFF
TRBD1	17	TRBV6-5	NA	TRBJ1-1	TGTGCCAGCAGTTACTCCGGGACAGTTTTAATGAACACTGAAGCTTTCTTT	CASSYSGTVLMNTEAFF
TRBD1	15	TRBV5-1	many	TRBJ2-7	TGCGCCAGCAGCTCTTCTCATACAGGGGAATACGAGCAGTACTTC	CASSSSHTGEYEQYF
TRBD2	14	TRBV5-1	few	TRBJ2-5	TGCGCCAGCAGCGGGACTAGGGGCCAAGAGACCCAGTACTTC	CASSGTRGQETQYF
NA	14	TRBV5-6	many	TRBJ1-5	TGTGCCAGCAGCTTAGGAAATAGCAATCAGCCCCAGCATTTT	CASSLGNSNQPQHF
NA	15	TRBV11-2	few	TRBJ2-3	TGTGCCAGCAGCAGAGCACAGGGTGACACAGATACGCAGTATTTT	CASSRAQGDTDTQYF
TRBD1	14	TRBV7-9	many	TRBJ2-2	TGTGCCAACGCCGGGACAGAGAACACCGGGGAGCTGTTTTTT	CANAGTENTGELFF
NA	16	TRBV5-1	many	TRBJ2-1	TGCGCCAGCACCCTGGGGGCCGGGAGCTCCTACAATGAGCAGTTCTTC	CASTLGAGSSYNEQFF
NA	16	TRBV15	many	TRBJ2-1	TGTGCCACCAGCAGAGAGGTGGGAGGAGCCTACAATGAGCAGTTCTTC	CATSREVGGAYNEQFF
NA	13	TRBV7-7	many	TRBJ2-1	TGTGCCAGCAGCCCTAATTGGGGCAATGAGCAGTTCTTC	CASSPNWGNEQFF
TRBD1	17	TRBV20-1	many	TRBJ2-7	TGCAGTGCTAGAGGGGCCCCCGGGACAGGGGGTAGCTACGAGCAGTACTTC	CSARGAPGTGGSYEQYF
TRBD1	15	TRBV10-3	many	TRBJ1-6	TGTGCCATCAGCACACAGGGGGCGGAAAATTCACCCCTCCACTTT	CAISTQGAENSPLHF
NA	15	TRBV6-5	many	TRBJ2-2	TGTGCCAGCAGTTACTGGCCCAGGAGGACCGGGGAGCTGTTTTTT	CASSYWPRRTGELFF
NA	12	TRBV2	NA	TRBJ2-5	TGTGCCGGGAGGGACAACCAAGAGACCCAGTACTTC	CAGRDNQETQYF
NA	14	TRBV7-9	few	TRBJ2-3	TGTGCCAGCACCCGAAGGGGGGGCACAGATACGCAGTATTTT	CASTRRGGTDTQYF
NA	16	TRBV6-6	few	TRBJ2-7	TGTGCCAGCAGCCTAGACTCCGACGAAGCGCCGTCCGAGCAGTACTTC	CASSLDSDEAPSEQYF
NA	11	TRBV28	NA	TRBJ2-1	TGTGCCAGCGAGACCTACAATGAGCAGTTCTTC	CASETYNEQFF
TRBD1	14	TRBV2	many	TRBJ2-3	TGTGCCAGCAGGGGCGGACAGGGAACAGATACGCAGTATTTT	CASRGGQGTDTQYF
NA	15	TRBV5-1	many	TRBJ1-4	TGCGCCAGCAGCTTGGGTCAGGGAGGATTAAAAAAACTGTTTTTT	CASSLGQGGLKKLFF
NA	15	TRBV6-1	many	TRBJ1-6	TGTGCCAGCACCGAGAGCGTCTCCTATAATTCACCCCTCCACTTT	CASTESVSYNSPLHF
NA	12	TRBV20-1	many	TRBJ1-5	TGCAGTGCCCGAAAACTCTTACAGCCCCAGCATTTT	CSARKLLQPQHF
NA	13	TRBV25-1	NA	TRBJ1-6	TGTGCCAGCCGGGACGGTCATAATTCACCCCTCCACTTT	CASRDGHNSPLHF
NA	13	TRBV28	many	TRBJ1-1	TGTGCCAGCAGTGACGGAAGTGGGCCTGAAGCTTTCTTT	CASSDGSGPEAFF
NA	19	TRBV9	few	TRBJ2-6	TGTGCCAGCAGCGCTTCCCGGGACCTCTCGTTTTCCGGGGCCAACGTCCTGACTTTC	CASSASRDLSFSGANVLTF
NA	13	TRBV10-3	NA	TRBJ2-7	TGTGCCATCAGCGCCGGGATCACCTACGAGCAGTACTTC	CAISAGITYEQYF
NA	12	TRBV30	NA	TRBJ2-3	TGTGCCTGGGGTGGACTCGCGGATACGCAGTATTTT	CAWGGLADTQYF
TRBD2	13	TRBV6-5	many	TRBJ2-1	TGTGCCAGCAGTGGGACTAGCGGGAGCTCCAGGTTCTTC	CASSGTSGSSRFF
NA	12	TRBV20-1	many	TRBJ1-2	TGCAGTGCTAGGGCGGGGGCGTCTGGCTACACCTTC	CSARAGASGYTF
NA	14	TRBV5-1	many	TRBJ2-2	TGCGCCAGCAGCTTGACGGCGAACACCGGGGAGCTGTTTTTT	CASSLTANTGELFF